This TCR beta chain was captured in a study of tumor-infiltrating lymphocytes in primary liver carcinoma (dated by TCRdb to 2016 to 2017). Looking at the study overall: Four or five patients with histopathologically diagnosed primary liver carcinoma underwent surgical resection in China between November 2015 and March 2016. The five patients, three men and two women aged 30 to 69 years, had hepatocellular carcinoma (four) or combined HCC and intrahepatic cholangiocarcinoma (one). Across five regions of each liver tumor, along with adjacent normal tissue and blood, the study brought together TCRbeta repertoire sequencing, expression microarrays and whole-exome sequencing. A total of roughly 35 specimens from 5 patients underwent TCRbeta repertoire sequencing, comprising some 25 tumor regions, 5 adjacent noncancerous liver tissues and 5 peripheral blood samples. Repertoires from technical replicates were highly reproducible, with mean shared-clone rates about 0.88 and correlation coefficients above 0.98. The five patients had tumors of stage T1-T3 N0M0, with maximum diameters ranging from about 4.2 to 10 cm. Each sample produced about 3.65 to 7.13 million productive TCRbeta reads, and read depth showed no significant difference between tissue types.

Results and caveats for the whole study, not just this receptor: The top 250 clones accounted for a significantly greater share of the repertoire in tumors than in blood (p = 0.039). Because only the TCR beta chain was sequenced and unpaired alpha chains were not captured, true repertoire diversity is likely underestimated. Since the samples were bulk and unsorted, there was no way to compare CD4+ and CD8+ T cell repertoires. Repertoire overlap was found to be higher between tumor regions (mean around 35%) than between tumor-adjacent (approximately 17%) or tumor-blood (about 14%) pairs, consistent with antigen-driven expansion. The study included only five patients, and the authors note findings should be validated in a larger study.

Blood RNA was extracted from unsorted whole blood using TRIzol reagent, and germline DNA was obtained with the DNeasy Blood & Tissue kit. Chronic HBV infection was present in the patients, and the patients were treatment-naive at sampling. Roughly 4 milliliters of peripheral blood were collected into K2EDTA tubes before surgery. As regards this clonotype: Which antigen it targets is not known. No per-base quality is available; no much larger clone lies one base away.

Using a constant-region primer and ProtoScript II reverse transcriptase, TCRbeta-specific cDNA was reverse-transcribed from 500 to 650 ng total RNA. Construction of the TCRbeta libraries relied on three nested rounds of multiplex PCR, following a slightly modified ARM-PCR procedure. The first two PCR rounds used multiplex TRBV1-TRBV30 forward primers with a Cbeta reverse primer, each for about 10 cycles. Sample barcodes and Illumina adapters were attached in a final 25-cycle PCR using Deep VentR polymerase. Before sequencing, amplicons of 200-500 bp were gel-purified using a QIAquick gel extraction kit. An Illumina HiSeq 2500 was used to sequence the TCRbeta amplicons, generating 250-bp paired-end reads. On the authors' methods: To recover full CDR3 sequences, reads were quality-trimmed using Trimmomatic v0.33 and paired reads were then merged using FLASH v1.2.11. MiGEC v1.2.1b assigned V, D and J germline segments to the rearranged TCRbeta sequences. Clonotype statistics and Shannon-Wiener diversity indices were computed with VDJtools v1.0.0. Except for diversity analysis, only the 250 most abundant clonotypes of each sample were used in subsequent analyses to reduce sampling bias. Using fastp at Q25 and MiXCR, TCRdb reprocessed the public reads and kept productive beta chains. One record per CDR3 amino acid sequence lists the most common genes and DNA. TCRdb's processing, not the authors', yielded these V and J calls. The sample data list just over 300,000 distinct CDR3 sequences, and 50% to 60% of these were observed just once. The top ten constitute approximately 15% of the sample.

The CDR3 starts with the cysteine, ends with the phenylalanine, and has 15 residues. The kept DNA is CDR3 alone, 45 bases in frame from the first base. V and J are trimmed by 6 bases and 7 bases, and the gene matches miss 9 bases of the junction. The germline V gene encodes CDR1 MDHEN and CDR2 SYDVKM. The chain couples TRBV28 to TRBJ1-5, and 10 junction bases match TRBD1. What was sequenced was peripheral blood. The clonotype was recovered from a woman between 25 and 40 years old with primary liver carcinoma and hepatitis B virus infection. CDR3 region: CASRSRDRGPQPQHF. The DNA reads TGTGCCAGCAGATCCCGGGACAGGGGACCCCAGCCCCAGCATTTT.